The sequence of this T cell receptor (beta chain) was determined in a study of shared clonotypes between healthy human individuals. Study-wide results and caveats: Among donors, clonotype sharing was expected to be affected by sequencing depth. Memory subsets generally showed smaller estimated richness than naive subsets did. Between a handful of donors, naive CD4 clonotypes were shared at a level of approximately 5%.

Positively selected for CCR7, the CD45RO-negative cells used as naive CD8 cells excluded terminally differentiated effector memory CD45RA+ cells. Donors were healthy HIV-negative adults without recently reported acute infections or vaccinations. With regard to this clone: No antigen is known for it.

TCRdb's table, derived via immunoSEQ multiplex PCR, lists solely in-frame clones and lacks some. The profile covers about 2.1 million clones, with roughly 93% appearing a single time and roughly 1.7% taken by the ten largest. The CDR3 has 15 amino acids. This chain uses TRBV1 with TRBJ1-4. TRBV1 is marked as a pseudogene. The sequence was obtained from a man aged 18 to 29 in good health. Some clones in this sample may be carry-over from other donors' samples. Sample: naive CD8+ T cells from PBMCs. CDR3 amino acids: CTSSQVRPAGEKLFF. The CDR3 bases are TGCACCAGCAGCCAAGTTCGACCTGCTGGTGAAAAACTGTTTTTT.